This T cell receptor beta chain was found in a study of T cell repertoires in cytomegalovirus infection. CDR3 length: 15 residues. Germline V gene sequence: CDR1 SGDLS, CDR2 YYNGEE. Trimming cost V 3 bases and J 2 bases, with 14 bases left between them. Via MiXCR, TCRdb re-called the reads, giving one row per CDR3 protein. The sample lists 700,000 to 950,000 distinct CDR3 sequences; approximately 30% were seen once. This clonotype occurred a few times. Its cognate antigen is unknown. The chain links TRBV9 to TRBJ1-2; possible D gene TRBD1, 6 bases. The TCR was taken from a human donor in good health (CMV status not recorded). Some clones in this sample may be carry-over from other donors' samples. The input for sequencing was cultured CD8+ T cells from PBMCs, taken from culture after CMV antigen stimulation. In nucleotides, the CDR3 is TGTGCCAGCAGCGCCGGGGAGGGGGGGAACTATGGCTACACCTTC. This codes for CASSAGEGGNYGYTF.